A single sample gave rise to the 19 T cell receptor beta chains below, sequenced in a study of OX40 agonist ivuxolimab in advanced cancers. The method was immunoSEQ multiplex PCR; TCRdb's version includes in-frame clones alone and lacks a portion of them. This sample carries roughly 43,000 clones, roughly four fifths of them seen once, and the ten largest clones take about 1.8%. Sequencing used CD4+ or CD8+ T cells sorted from blood, obtained in a trial of the OX40 agonist ivuxolimab. These receptors all come from an adult with an advanced solid tumor such as melanoma, head and neck, liver or kidney cancer.

There are a few counts of this clone. V gene TRBV6-6 combines with J gene TRBJ2-5; the match to TRBD2 covers 7 bases. Trimming took 4 bases from V and 5 from J; bases not matched to a gene: 7. The CDR3 is 14 residues long. Per the germline V gene, CDR1 is MNHNY and CDR2 is SVGAGI (reference sequence). The CDR3 sequence is CASSFLREGETQYF. In DNA, the CDR3 is TGTGCCAGCAGTTTTCTGAGGGAGGGGGAGACCCAGTACTTC.

The chain recombines TRBV30 with TRBJ1-6; D gene ambiguous. CDR3 length equals 11 residues. The ends were cut back, 0 bases at V and 7 bases at J, with 1 base in the middle. Germline CDR1 is GTSNPN and CDR2 is SVGIG (reference sequence). In DNA, the CDR3 is TGTGCCTGGAGTGTAAATTCACCCCTCCACTTT. It specifies CAWSVNSPLHF. The full variable domain, with the rest looked up from reference TRBV30 and TRBJ1-6, is SQTIHQWPATLVQPVGSPLSLECTVEGTSNPNLYWYRQAAGRGLQLLFYSVGIGQISSEVPQNLSASRPQDRQFILSSKKLLLSDSGFYLCAWSVNSPLHFGNGTRLTVT.

The sample holds one count of this clone. This chain connects TRBV5-4 to TRBJ2-2; 7 bases align to TRBD1. Germline V lookup: CDR1 SGHNT, CDR2 YYREEE (reference sequence). This CDR3 is built from 17 residues. V trimming: 4 bases; J trimming: 4 bases; junction bases outside the gene matches: 13. Here the CDR3 reads CASSLGPGTEGTGELFF. The CDR3 DNA sequence: TGTGCCAGCAGCCTTGGGCCCGGGACAGAGGGCACCGGGGAGCTGTTTTTT.

The chain links TRBV18 to TRBJ1-3; D uncertain. With 2 bases removed from V and 0 bases from J, the gap between germline ends came to 8 bases. The CDR3 sequence is 15 residues long. CDR1 is KGHSH and CDR2 is LQKENI in the germline V gene. CDR3 protein: CASSPKGASGNTIYF. DNA of the CDR3: TGTGCCAGCTCACCAAAAGGAGCCTCTGGAAACACCATATATTTT.

The chain is built from TRBV19 and TRBJ2-7; no firm D call. Germline CDR1 and CDR2: LNHDA and SQIVND (reference sequence). The CDR3 has 13 amino acids. Deletions cut 4 bases from V and 0 bases from J, with 7 bases between. In DNA, the CDR3 is TGTGCCAGTAGTAGGCCCAGCTCCTACGAGCAGTACTTC. Its protein product is CASSRPSSYEQYF.

The chain uses TRBV10-2 and TRBJ2-1; tentative D call: TRBD2 (5 bases). This CDR3 comprises 13 residues. CDR1 and CDR2 (germline): WSHSY, SAAADI. V was cut by 10 bases and J by 1 base, with 11 bases left in between. This CDR3 is CATEGSSYNEQFF. CDR3 coding DNA: TGCGCCACCGAGGGAAGTTCCTACAATGAGCAGTTCTTC.

The rearrangement uses TRBV29-1 and TRBJ1-5; TRBD1 is a possible D gene (6 bases). CDR3 length: 13 residues. CDR1 and CDR2 from the germline V gene are SQVTM and ANQGSEA. V was pared by 4 bases and J by 4 bases, with 11 bases between. In DNA, the CDR3 is TGCAGCGTTGCCGGGACACCTAATCAGCCCCAGCATTTT. Amino acid sequence: CSVAGTPNQPQHF.

CDR3 sequence: CASSLGLAGAAYEQYF. The CDR3 DNA follows: TGTGCCAGCAGCCTGGGACTAGCGGGGGCAGCCTACGAGCAGTACTTC. The rearrangement links TRBV7-2 to TRBJ2-7, with TRBD2 matching over 14 bases. CDR1 and CDR2 (germline): SGHTA, FQGNSA. V trimming: 5 bases; J trimming: 2 bases; junction bases outside the gene matches: 5. This CDR3 spans 16 amino acids.

This chain connects TRBV4-3 to TRBJ1-1; 7 bases line up with TRBD1. With 1 base clipped from V and 1 base from J, the junction kept 12 bases outside the gene matches. Germline V gene sequence: CDR1 LGHNA, CDR2 YSLEER. This CDR3 spans 18 amino acids. CDR3 amino acids: CASSQAPTGWVRNTEAFF. CDR3 nucleotide sequence: TGCGCCAGCAGCCAAGCTCCGACAGGGTGGGTAAGGAACACTGAAGCTTTCTTT.

The chain couples TRBV7-6 to TRBJ1-6, with D unclear. This CDR3 region has 12 residues. Trimming took off 1 base at V and 7 bases at J, with 2 bases between the two ends. Germline loops: CDR1 SGHVS, CDR2 FNYEAQ. The CDR3 sequence: CASSLGNSPLHF. CDR3 DNA: TGTGCCAGCAGCTTAGGAAATTCACCCCTCCACTTT.

The sample holds one count of this clone. V usage is TRBV14 and J usage is TRBJ2-5; 13 nucleotides match TRBD2. CDR3 length: 16 amino acids. Trimming removed 6 bases from V and 1 base from J; junction bases left unmatched: 5. Germline V gene lookup returns CDR1 SGHDN and CDR2 FVKESK. In nucleotides, the CDR3 is TGTGCCAGCAGGGCCGGACTAGCGGGGGTCCAAGAGACCCAGTACTTC. It is translated as CASRAGLAGVQETQYF.

The rearrangement uses TRBV29-1 and TRBJ2-5; 8 nucleotides agree with TRBD1. The V gene's germline CDR1 is SQVTM and CDR2 ANQGSEA. The CDR3 has 15 residues. The ends lost 1 base at V and 5 bases at J; junction bases unmatched: 9. The CDR3 DNA is TGCAGCGTTGAAGGTCTGGCAGGGGGCAGGGAGACCCAGTACTTC. This translates into CSVEGLAGGRETQYF.

The chain couples TRBV6-5 to TRBJ2-3, with D unresolved. Trimming pared 8 bases from V and 0 bases from J, leaving 12 bases between. The CDR3 has 14 residues. From germline, CDR1 is MNHEY and CDR2 SVGAGI. CDR3 bases: TGTGCCAGCCGCCGCGGCATTAGCACAGATACGCAGTATTTT. It codes for CASRRGISTDTQYF.

V usage is TRBV5-6 and J usage is TRBJ1-1; 10 nucleotides line up with TRBD1. The germline V gene encodes CDR1 SGHDT and CDR2 YYEEEE. The CDR3 has 15 residues. Germline trimming cut 4 bases from V and 1 base from J; bases unmatched to any gene: 4. The CDR3 bases are TGTGCCAGCAGCCCGGACAGGGGGAGGAACACTGAAGCTTTCTTT. Residues: CASSPDRGRNTEAFF.

The chain links TRBV5-1 to TRBJ2-7; D is ambiguous. The CDR3 is 15 amino acids. Trimming removed 0 bases at V and 0 bases at J, with 10 bases between. Germline CDR1 reads SGHRS; CDR2 reads YFSETQ. CDR3 nucleotide sequence: TGCGCCAGCAGCTTGGAACAGAGAAGCTCCTACGAGCAGTACTTC. The encoded protein is CASSLEQRSSYEQYF.

This rearrangement joins TRBV4-1 to TRBJ2-3; 7 bases are a match to TRBD2. The V gene end was trimmed by 0 bases and the J gene end by 0 bases; junction bases not matched to a gene: 12. The CDR3 is 19 residues long. CDR1 MGHRA and CDR2 YSYEKL come from the germline V gene. The CDR3 protein is CASSQERSSGRSSTDTQYF. The CDR3 nucleotides read TGCGCCAGCAGCCAAGAAAGATCTAGCGGCCGGTCTAGCACAGATACGCAGTATTTT.

The chain uses TRBV7-2 and TRBJ2-7; possibly TRBD2 for D (5 bases). The CDR3 runs 14 residues. V gave up 1 base and J gave up 5 bases, with 12 bases separating them. The germline gives CDR1 SGHTA, CDR2 FQGNSA. CDR3 nucleotides: TGTGCCAGCAGCTTAGACGGGGTACTGGACGAGCAGTACTTC. It translates to CASSLDGVLDEQYF.

The chain carries TRBV20-1 and TRBJ2-7, with 7 bases that match TRBD1. Germline V gene sequence: CDR1 DFQATT, CDR2 SNEGSKA (reference sequence). The CDR3 consists of 11 residues. The V gene end was trimmed by 1 base and the J gene end by 6 bases; junction bases not matched to a gene: 0. CDR3 region: CSARGDSEQYF. CDR3 DNA sequence: TGCAGTGCTAGAGGGGACAGCGAGCAGTACTTC.

V usage is TRBV7-8 and J usage is TRBJ1-1, with D unresolved. Per the germline V gene, CDR1 is SGHVS and CDR2 is FQNEAQ. Trimming shortened V by 0 bases and J by 3 bases, and 17 bases separated the two germline ends. This CDR3 is built from 17 residues. The DNA for the CDR3 is TGTGCCAGCAGCTTAGCGAAAACGAGGCAGGCCGACACTGAAGCTTTCTTT. Translating gives CASSLAKTRQADTEAFF.